This entry lists 5 T cell receptor beta chains sequenced from one sample in a study of shared clonotypes between healthy human individuals (dated by TCRdb to the early 2020s). To prepare the library, the immunoSEQ multiplex PCR assay was applied. TCRdb stores this immuneACCESS table with in-frame sequences only. Part of the clones is absent; in the studies checked, under half of the shortfall reflects unresolved V genes, and no reason is known for the rest. This sample comprises 550,000 to 600,000 clones, about 80% of them detected only once. Around 12% of the sample comes from the top ten. Source material: PBMCs. All receptors derive from a woman aged 35 to 49 in good health. Some clones in this sample may be carry-over from other donors' samples.

This clone was seen a few times. V and J are TRBV2 and TRBJ1-5; 8 bases map to TRBD1. Losses at the gene ends were 6 bases for V and 6 bases for J; bases not matched to a gene: 7. Germline V gene sequence: CDR1 SNHLY, CDR2 FYNNEI. This CDR3 is 14 amino acids long. DNA for the CDR3: TGTGCCAGCAGAGCAGGGGGCGCGGGTCAGCCCCAGCATTTT. Protein product: CASRAGGAGQPQHF.

This clone was detected many times. At the DNA level, this CDR3 is encoded by other sequences in the same sample as well. This chain links TRBV2 with TRBJ2-7; D gene unclear. The length of the CDR3 is 11 residues. Germline V lookup: CDR1 SNHLY, CDR2 FYNNEI. Trimming cost V 5 bases and J 6 bases, with 8 bases left between them. In DNA form, the CDR3 reads TGTGCCAGCAGTCTAGACGGCGAGCAGTACTTC. Residues: CASSLDGEQYF.

V is TRBV4-2 and J is TRBJ2-3, with 7 bases identical to TRBD2. The CDR3 is 15 residues long. The junction had 7 bases not matched to a gene; V was cut back by 3 bases and J by 4 bases. The V gene's germline CDR1 is LGHNA and CDR2 YNFKEQ. In nucleotides, the CDR3 is TGTGCCAGCAGCCATGATGGACTAGGCCCAGATACGCAGTATTTT. As protein: CASSHDGLGPDTQYF.

The rearrangement links TRBV11-1 to TRBJ2-5; D perhaps matches TRBD2 (6 bases). CDR1 SGHAT and CDR2 FQDESV come from the germline V gene (reference sequence). The CDR3 runs to 16 residues. V was cut by 1 base and J by 5 bases, with 17 bases left in between. As DNA, the CDR3 is TGTGCCAGCAGCTTAGGAGCAGCGGGCCGTGGGGAGACCCAGTACTTC. Translated, it gives CASSLGAAGRGETQYF.

The CDR3 DNA follows: TGCAGCGTACAGGGGGCTGGGGCCAACGTCCTGACTTTC. Translating gives CSVQGAGANVLTF. This chain connects TRBV29-1 to TRBJ2-6; 8 bases match TRBD1. CDR3 length: 13 residues. Germline V gene data show CDR1 as SQVTM and CDR2 as ANQGSEA. The J segment lost 2 bases and the V segment lost 6 bases, leaving 0 bases of the junction unmatched.